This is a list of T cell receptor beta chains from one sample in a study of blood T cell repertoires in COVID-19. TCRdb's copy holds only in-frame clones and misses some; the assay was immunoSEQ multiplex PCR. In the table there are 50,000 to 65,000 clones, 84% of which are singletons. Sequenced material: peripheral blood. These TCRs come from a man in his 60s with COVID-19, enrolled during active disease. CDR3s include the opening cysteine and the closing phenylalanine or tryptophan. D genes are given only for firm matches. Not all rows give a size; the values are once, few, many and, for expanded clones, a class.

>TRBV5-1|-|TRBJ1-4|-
TGCGCCAGCAGCTTGTACGGGTTAAGGGAAAAACTGTTTTTT
CASSLYGLREKLFF
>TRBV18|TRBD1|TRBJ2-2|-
TGTGCCAGCTCACCACTACAGGGGGCCCTGAACACCGGGGAGCTGTTTTTT
CASSPLQGALNTGELFF
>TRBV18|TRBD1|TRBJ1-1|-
TGTGCCAGCTCACCTCGGGACAGGGGGCTTGTCACTGAAGCTTTCTTT
CASSPRDRGLVTEAFF
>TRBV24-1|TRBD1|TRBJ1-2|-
TGTGCCACCAGCCCTGACAGGGGGAACTATGGCTACACCTTC
CATSPDRGNYGYTF
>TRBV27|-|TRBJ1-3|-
TGTGCCAGTCAGGGGTCCGGAAACACCATATATTTT
CASQGSGNTIYF
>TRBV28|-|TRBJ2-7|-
TGTGCCAGCAGTATCACAGGGACCGTATACGAGCAGTACTTC
CASSITGTVYEQYF
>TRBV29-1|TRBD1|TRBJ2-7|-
TGCAGCGTGGGACAGGGACCGCACGTCAAGTACTTC
CSVGQGPHVKYF
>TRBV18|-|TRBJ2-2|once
TGTGCCAGCTCACCACCGAATGCCCAGGACACCGGGGAGCTGTTTTTT
CASSPPNAQDTGELFF
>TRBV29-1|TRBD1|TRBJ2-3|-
TGCAGCGTTGACGGGGGACAGGGGGCTAGAGACACGCAGTATTTT
CSVDGGQGARDTQYF
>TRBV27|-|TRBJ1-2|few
TGTGCCAGCAGTACCGGACGGAGGATCTTCTATGGCTACACCTTC
CASSTGRRIFYGYTF
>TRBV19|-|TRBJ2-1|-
TGTGCCAGTAGTATTTCGGGGTTCGCGAAGGATGAGCAGTTCTTC
CASSISGFAKDEQFF
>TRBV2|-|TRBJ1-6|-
TGTGCCAGCAGTGTCGGGGAGCCCAATTCACCCCTCCACTTT
CASSVGEPNSPLHF
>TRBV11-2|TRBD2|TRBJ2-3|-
TGTGCCAGCAGCTTATTGGGGACTAGCGGTAATACGCAGTATTTT
CASSLLGTSGNTQYF
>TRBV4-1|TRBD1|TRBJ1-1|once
TGCGCCAGCAGCCAAACGGACAGGTCTGAAGCTTTCTTT
CASSQTDRSEAFF